This T cell receptor beta chain was sequenced for a study of T cell responses to AZD1222 COVID-19 vaccine. Study-wide points: Donors in the cohort were predominantly white British and more often female, and clonal diversity was possibly underestimated.

The germline CDR1 and CDR2 sequences are KGHSY and FQNENV. This CDR3 has 16 amino acids. The junction had 0 bases not matched to a gene; V was cut back by 0 bases and J by 4 bases. Clones were sequenced by immunoSEQ multiplex PCR, and TCRdb holds only the in-frame ones, with some missing. The sample consists of about 150,000 clones, 90% of them appearing once. In the case of this clone: Its target is not known.

The chain recombines TRBV16 with TRBJ2-2; 12 bases fit TRBD1. This sequence was found in an adult in good health. The sequencing used peripheral blood, collected on day 0 of AZD1222 vaccination. The CDR3 region has the DNA TGTGCCAGCAGCCAATCGGGACAGGGGGCCACCGGGGAGCTGTTTTTT. Protein sequence: CASSQSGQGATGELFF.